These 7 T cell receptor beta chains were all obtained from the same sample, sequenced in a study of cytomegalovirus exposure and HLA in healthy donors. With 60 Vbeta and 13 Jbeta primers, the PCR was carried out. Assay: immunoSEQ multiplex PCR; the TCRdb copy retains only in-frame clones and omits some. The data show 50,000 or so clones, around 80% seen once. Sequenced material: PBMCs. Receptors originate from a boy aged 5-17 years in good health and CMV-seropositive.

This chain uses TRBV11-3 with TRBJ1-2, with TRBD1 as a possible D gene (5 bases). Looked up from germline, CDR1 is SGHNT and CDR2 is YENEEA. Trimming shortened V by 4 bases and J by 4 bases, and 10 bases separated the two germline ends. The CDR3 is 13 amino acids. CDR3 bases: TGTGCCAGCAGCTCAACTCAGGGCTATGGCTACACCTTC. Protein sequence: CASSSTQGYGYTF.

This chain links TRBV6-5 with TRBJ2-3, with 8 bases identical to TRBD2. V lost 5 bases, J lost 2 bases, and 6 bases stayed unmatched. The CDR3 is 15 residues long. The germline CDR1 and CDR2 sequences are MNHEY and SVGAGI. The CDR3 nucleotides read TGTGCCAGCAGTCAGGGCGGGGGGTACACAGATACGCAGTATTTT. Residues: CASSQGGGYTDTQYF.

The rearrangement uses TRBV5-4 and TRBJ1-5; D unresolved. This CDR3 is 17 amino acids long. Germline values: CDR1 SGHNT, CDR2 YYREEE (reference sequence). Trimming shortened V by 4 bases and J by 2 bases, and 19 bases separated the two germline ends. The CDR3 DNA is TGTGCCAGCAGCCCCCATTACGTGGGGAGTGGCAATCAGCCCCAGCATTTT. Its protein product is CASSPHYVGSGNQPQHF.

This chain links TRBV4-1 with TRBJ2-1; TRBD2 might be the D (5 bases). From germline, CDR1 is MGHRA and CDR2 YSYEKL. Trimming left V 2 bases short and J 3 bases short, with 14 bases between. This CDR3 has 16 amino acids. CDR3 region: CASSQRTAGLYNEQFF. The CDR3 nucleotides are TGCGCCAGCAGCCAAAGGACGGCGGGCCTCTACAATGAGCAGTTCTTC.

In DNA form, the CDR3 reads TGTGCCAGCAGCTTACTACATCTTCGGGAATCCCAGCATTTT. Translation gives CASSLLHLRESQHF. The V gene is TRBV7-2, the J gene TRBJ1-5; no firm D call. Germline CDR1 SGHTA, CDR2 FQGNSA. The CDR3 sequence is 14 residues long. V dropped 2 bases and J dropped 11 bases, with 16 bases sitting between them. The whole variable domain, filled in from reference TRBV7-2 and TRBJ1-5, reads GAGVSQSPSNKVTEKGKDVELRCDPISGHTALYWYRQSLGQGLEFLIYFQGNSAPDKSGLPSDRFSAERTGGSVSTLTIQRTQQEDSAVYLCASSLLHLRESQHFGDGTRLSIL.

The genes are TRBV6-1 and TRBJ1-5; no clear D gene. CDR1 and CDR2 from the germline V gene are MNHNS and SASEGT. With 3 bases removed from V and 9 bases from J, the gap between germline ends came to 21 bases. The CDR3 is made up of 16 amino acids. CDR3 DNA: TGTGCCAGCAGTGAGAGCGCAGCTTGGTGGAGTTGGCCCCAGCATTTT. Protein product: CASSESAAWWSWPQHF.

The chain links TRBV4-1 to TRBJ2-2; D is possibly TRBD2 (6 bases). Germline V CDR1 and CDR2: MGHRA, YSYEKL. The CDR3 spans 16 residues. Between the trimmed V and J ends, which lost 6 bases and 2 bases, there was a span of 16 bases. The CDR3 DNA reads TGCGCCAGCAGGGGGGGTTCGGGGAACAACACCGGGGAGCTGTTTTTT. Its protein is CASRGGSGNNTGELFF.